This T cell receptor beta chain was profiled in a study of metastatic and nonmetastatic thyroid tumors. Background on the study: Across blood and tumor or nodule tissue, repertoires from malignant and benign thyroid patients were compared with one another.

No patient received treatment before thyroid surgery. Germline V lookup: CDR1 LNHNV, CDR2 YYDKDF (reference sequence). This CDR3 spans 15 amino acids. Unmatched junction bases numbered 5, after V lost 7 bases and J lost 0 bases. With MiXCR, TCRdb reprocessed the PCR reads. The data show 13,000 to 15,000 clones, with almost 30% seen just once and approximately 3.8% held by the top ten. This rearrangement joins TRBV15 to TRBJ2-2; 7 bases are a match to TRBD1. Sequenced: blood. This receptor was identified in a female donor with papillary thyroid cancer or a benign thyroid nodule (not recorded which). Some clones in this sample may be carry-over from other donors' samples. CDR3 region: CATIDRVPNTGELFF. The CDR3 DNA is TGTGCCACCATCGACAGGGTGCCGAACACCGGGGAGCTGTTTTTT. The whole variable domain, filled in from reference TRBV15 and TRBJ2-2, reads DAMVIQNPRYQVTQFGKPVTLSCSQTLNHNVMYWYQQKSSQAPKLLFHYYDKDFNNEADTPDNFQSRRPNTSFCFLDIRSPGLGDTAMYLCATIDRVPNTGELFFGEGSRLTVL.